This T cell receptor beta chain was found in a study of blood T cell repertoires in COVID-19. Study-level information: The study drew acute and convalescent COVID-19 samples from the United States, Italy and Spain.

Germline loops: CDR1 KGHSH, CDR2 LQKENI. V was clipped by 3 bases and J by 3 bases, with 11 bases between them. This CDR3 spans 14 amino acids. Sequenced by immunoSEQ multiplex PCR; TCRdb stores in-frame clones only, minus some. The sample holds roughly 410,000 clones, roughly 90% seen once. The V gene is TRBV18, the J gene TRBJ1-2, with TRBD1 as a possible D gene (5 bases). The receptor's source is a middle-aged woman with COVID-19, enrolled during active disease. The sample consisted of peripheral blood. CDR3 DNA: TGTGCCAGCTCACCTCAGTGGGGGGACTATGGCTACACCTTC. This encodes CASSPQWGDYGYTF.